This T cell receptor (beta chain) derives from a study of graft-versus-host responses after intestinal transplantation. Germline CDR1 reads SGHNT; CDR2 reads YYREEE (reference sequence). The CDR3 is 15 amino acids. Trimming took 7 bases from V and 1 from J, leaving 16 bases between them. Data came from immunoSEQ multiplex PCR; TCRdb stores just in-frame clones and leaves some out. This sample has tens of thousands of clones, with 92% found just once. This sequence originates from a human patient who received an intestinal transplant, so some T cells may come from the graft donor. The chain couples TRBV5-4 to TRBJ2-3; D uncertain. Specimen: PBMCs, collected 98 days after intestinal transplantation. This chain's CDR3 is CASSGQDPGTDTQYF. CDR3 coding DNA: TGTGCCAGCTCCGGGCAGGACCCGGGCACAGATACGCAGTATTTT.